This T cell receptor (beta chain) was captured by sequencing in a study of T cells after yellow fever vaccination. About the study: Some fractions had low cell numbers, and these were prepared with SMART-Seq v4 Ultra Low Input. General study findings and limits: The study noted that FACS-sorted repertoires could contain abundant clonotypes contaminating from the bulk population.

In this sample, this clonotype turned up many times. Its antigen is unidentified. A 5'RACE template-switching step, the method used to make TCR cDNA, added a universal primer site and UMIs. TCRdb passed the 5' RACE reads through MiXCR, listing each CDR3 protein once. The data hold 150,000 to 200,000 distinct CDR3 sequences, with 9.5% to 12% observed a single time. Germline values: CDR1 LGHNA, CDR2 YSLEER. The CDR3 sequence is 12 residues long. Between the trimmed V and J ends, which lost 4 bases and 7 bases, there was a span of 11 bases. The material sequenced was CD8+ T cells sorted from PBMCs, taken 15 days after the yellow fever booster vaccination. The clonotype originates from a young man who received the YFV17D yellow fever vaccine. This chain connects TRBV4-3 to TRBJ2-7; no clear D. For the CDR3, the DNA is TGCGCCAGCAGCCTAGTGGGAAGGGAGCAGTACTTC. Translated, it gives CASSLVGREQYF.